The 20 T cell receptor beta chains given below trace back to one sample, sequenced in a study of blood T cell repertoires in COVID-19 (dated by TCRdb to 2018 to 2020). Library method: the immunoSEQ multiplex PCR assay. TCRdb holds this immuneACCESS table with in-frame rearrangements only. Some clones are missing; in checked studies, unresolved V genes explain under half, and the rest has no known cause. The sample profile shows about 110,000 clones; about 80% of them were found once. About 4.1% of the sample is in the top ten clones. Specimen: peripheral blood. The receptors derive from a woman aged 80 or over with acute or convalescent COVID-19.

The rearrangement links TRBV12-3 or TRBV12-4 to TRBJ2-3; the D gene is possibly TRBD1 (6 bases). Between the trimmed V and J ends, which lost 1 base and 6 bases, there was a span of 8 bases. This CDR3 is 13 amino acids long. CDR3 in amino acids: CASSLVGADTQYF. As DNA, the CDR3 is TGTGCCAGCAGTTTAGTGGGGGCTGATACGCAGTATTTT.

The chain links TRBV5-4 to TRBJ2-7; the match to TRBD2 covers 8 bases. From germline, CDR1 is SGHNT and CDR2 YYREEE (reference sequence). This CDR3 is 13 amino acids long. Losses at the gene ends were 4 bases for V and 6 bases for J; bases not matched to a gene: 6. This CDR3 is CASSEREPGEQYF. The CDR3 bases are TGTGCCAGCAGCGAGCGGGAGCCCGGCGAGCAGTACTTC.

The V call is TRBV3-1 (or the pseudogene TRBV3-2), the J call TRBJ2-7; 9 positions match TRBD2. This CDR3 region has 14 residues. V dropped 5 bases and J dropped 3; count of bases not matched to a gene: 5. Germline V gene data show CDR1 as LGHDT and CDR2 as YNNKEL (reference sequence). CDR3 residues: CASSTAGGNYEQYF. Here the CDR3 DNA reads TGTGCCAGCAGCACCGCGGGGGGGAACTACGAGCAGTACTTC.

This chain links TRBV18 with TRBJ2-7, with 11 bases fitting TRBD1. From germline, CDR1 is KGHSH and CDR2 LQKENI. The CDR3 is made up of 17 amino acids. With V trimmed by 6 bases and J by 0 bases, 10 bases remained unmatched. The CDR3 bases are TGTGCCAGCTCTCACCTTGGGACAGGGGGAGACTCCTACGAGCAGTACTTC. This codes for CASSHLGTGGDSYEQYF. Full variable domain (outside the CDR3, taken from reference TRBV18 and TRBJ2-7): NAGVMQNPRHLVRRRGQEARLRCSPMKGHSHVYWYRQLPEEGLKFMVYLQKENIIDESGMPKERFSAEFPKEGPSILRIQQVVRGDSAAYFCASSHLGTGGDSYEQYFGPGTRLTVT.

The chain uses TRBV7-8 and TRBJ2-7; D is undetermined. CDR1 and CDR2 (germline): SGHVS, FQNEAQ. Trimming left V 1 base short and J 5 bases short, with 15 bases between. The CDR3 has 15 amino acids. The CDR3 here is CASSLEAPRPHEQYF. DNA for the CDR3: TGTGCCAGCAGCTTAGAAGCCCCCCGTCCCCACGAGCAGTACTTC.

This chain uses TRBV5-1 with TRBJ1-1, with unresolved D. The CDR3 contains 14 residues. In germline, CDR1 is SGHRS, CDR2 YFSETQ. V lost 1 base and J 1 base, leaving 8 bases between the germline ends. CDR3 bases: TGCGCCAGCAGCTTGTACACCCCGAACACTGAAGCTTTCTTT. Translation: CASSLYTPNTEAFF.

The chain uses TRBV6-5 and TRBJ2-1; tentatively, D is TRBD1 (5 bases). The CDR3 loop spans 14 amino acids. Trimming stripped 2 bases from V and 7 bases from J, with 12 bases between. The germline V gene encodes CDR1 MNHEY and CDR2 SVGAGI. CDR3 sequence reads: CASSYRRGGNEQFF. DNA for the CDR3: TGTGCCAGCAGTTACCGAAGGGGTGGGAATGAGCAGTTCTTC.

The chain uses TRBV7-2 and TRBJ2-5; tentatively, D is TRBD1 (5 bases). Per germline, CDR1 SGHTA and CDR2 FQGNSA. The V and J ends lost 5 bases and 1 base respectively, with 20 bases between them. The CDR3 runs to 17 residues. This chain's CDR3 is CASSPRPYTGAQETQYF. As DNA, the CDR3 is TGTGCCAGCAGCCCGCGGCCCTATACTGGGGCCCAAGAGACCCAGTACTTC.

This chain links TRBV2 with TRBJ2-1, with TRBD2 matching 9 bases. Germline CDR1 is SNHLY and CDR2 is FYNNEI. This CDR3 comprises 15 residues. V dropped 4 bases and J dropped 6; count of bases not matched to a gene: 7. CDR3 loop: CASSARSGGPNEQFF. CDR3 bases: TGTGCCAGCAGTGCTCGGAGCGGGGGGCCCAATGAGCAGTTCTTC.

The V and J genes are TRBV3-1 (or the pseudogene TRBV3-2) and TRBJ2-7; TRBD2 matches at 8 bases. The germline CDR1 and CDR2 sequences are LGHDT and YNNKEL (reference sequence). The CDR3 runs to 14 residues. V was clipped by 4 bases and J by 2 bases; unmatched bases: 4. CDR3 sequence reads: CASSLSGATYEQYF. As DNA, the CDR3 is TGTGCCAGCAGCCTTAGCGGGGCAACCTACGAGCAGTACTTC.

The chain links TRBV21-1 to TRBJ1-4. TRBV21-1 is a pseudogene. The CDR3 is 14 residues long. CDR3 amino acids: CASSKGDGFEKLFF. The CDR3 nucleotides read TGTGCCAGCAGCAAAGGAGACGGGTTCGAAAAACTGTTTTTT.

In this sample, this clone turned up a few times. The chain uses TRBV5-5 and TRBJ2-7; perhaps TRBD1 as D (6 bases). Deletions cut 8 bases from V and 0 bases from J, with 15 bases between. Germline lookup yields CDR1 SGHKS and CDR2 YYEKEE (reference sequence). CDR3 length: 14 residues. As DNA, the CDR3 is TGTGCCAGGGAAGCTACAGGGAGCTCCTACGAGCAGTACTTC. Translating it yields CAREATGSSYEQYF.

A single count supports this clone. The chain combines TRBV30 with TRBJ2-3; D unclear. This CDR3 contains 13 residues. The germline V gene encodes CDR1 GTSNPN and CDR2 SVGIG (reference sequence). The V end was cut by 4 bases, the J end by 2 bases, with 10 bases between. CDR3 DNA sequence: TGTGCCTGGACAGGAACTTTCACAGATACGCAGTATTTT. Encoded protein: CAWTGTFTDTQYF.

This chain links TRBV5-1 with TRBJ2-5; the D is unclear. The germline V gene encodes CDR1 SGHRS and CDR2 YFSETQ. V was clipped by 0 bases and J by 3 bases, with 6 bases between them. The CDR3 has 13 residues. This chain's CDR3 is CASSLVTEETQYF. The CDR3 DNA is TGCGCCAGCAGCTTGGTAACAGAAGAGACCCAGTACTTC.

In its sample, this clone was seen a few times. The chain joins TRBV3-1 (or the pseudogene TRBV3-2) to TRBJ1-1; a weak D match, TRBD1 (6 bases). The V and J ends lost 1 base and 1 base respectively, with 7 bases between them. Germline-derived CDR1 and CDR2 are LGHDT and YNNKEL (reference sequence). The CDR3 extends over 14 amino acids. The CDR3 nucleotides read TGTGCCAGCAGCCAAGCGACAGGGAACACTGAAGCTTTCTTT. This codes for CASSQATGNTEAFF.

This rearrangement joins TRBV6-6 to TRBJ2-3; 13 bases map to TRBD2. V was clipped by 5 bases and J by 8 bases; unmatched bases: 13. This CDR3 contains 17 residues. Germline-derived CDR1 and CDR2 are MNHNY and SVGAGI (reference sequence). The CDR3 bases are TGTGCCAGCAGTCCTCGACTAGCGGGGGGCCCCGAGGGTACGCAGTATTTT. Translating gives CASSPRLAGGPEGTQYF.

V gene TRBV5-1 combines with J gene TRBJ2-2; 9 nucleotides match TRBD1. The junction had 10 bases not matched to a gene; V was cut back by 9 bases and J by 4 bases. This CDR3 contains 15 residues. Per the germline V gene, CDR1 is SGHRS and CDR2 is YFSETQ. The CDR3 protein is CATTRDRVGTGELFF. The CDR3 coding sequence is TGCGCCACCACCCGGGACAGGGTTGGCACCGGGGAGCTGTTTTTT.

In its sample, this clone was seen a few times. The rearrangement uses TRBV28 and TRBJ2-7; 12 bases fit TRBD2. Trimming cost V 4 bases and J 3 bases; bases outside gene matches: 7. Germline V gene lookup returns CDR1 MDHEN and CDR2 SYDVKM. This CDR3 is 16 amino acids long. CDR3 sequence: CASSSSGLAGIYEQYF. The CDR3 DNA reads TGTGCCAGCAGTTCCTCGGGACTAGCGGGCATCTACGAGCAGTACTTC.

The CDR3 here is CAWSVSQETQYF. CDR3 DNA sequence: TGTGCCTGGAGTGTCTCCCAGGAGACCCAGTACTTC. This chain links TRBV30 with TRBJ2-5; D is ambiguous. From germline, CDR1 is GTSNPN and CDR2 SVGIG (reference sequence). The CDR3 totals 12 residues. V lost 0 bases and J lost 5, with 7 bases in between.

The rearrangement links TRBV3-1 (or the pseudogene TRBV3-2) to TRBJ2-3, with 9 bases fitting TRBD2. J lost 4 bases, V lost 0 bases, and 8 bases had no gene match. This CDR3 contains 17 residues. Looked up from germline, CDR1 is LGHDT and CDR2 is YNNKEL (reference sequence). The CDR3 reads CASSQDPSGAWSDTQYF. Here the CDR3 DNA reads TGTGCCAGCAGCCAAGACCCTAGCGGGGCATGGTCAGATACGCAGTATTTT.